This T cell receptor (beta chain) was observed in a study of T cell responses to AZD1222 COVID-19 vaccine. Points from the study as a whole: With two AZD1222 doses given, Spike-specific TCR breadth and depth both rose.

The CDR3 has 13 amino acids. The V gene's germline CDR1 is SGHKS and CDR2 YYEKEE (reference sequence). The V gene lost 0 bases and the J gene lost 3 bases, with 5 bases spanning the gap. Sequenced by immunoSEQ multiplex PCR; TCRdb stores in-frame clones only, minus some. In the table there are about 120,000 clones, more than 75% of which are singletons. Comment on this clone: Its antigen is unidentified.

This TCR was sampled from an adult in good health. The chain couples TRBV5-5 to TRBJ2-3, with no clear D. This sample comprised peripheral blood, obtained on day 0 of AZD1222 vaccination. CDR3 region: CASSLEGTDTQYF. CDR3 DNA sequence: TGTGCCAGCAGCTTGGAAGGGACAGATACGCAGTATTTT.